The T cell receptor beta chain under discussion was sequenced for a study of beta chain features in type 1 diabetes. Sorted populations all exceeded 95% purity. Trimming pared 0 bases from V and 3 bases from J, leaving 11 bases between. CDR3 size: 15 residues. The germline V gene has CDR1 KGHSH and CDR2 LQKENI. Reverse transcription of all isolated RNA meant that expressed TCRB transcripts were sequenced. Measured with immunoSEQ multiplex PCR; TCRdb has only the in-frame clones, and not every one. Of a few hundred thousand clones in the sample, less than 20% were seen once. Study conclusions and caveats: There was a moderate but significant shortening of TCRB CDR3s in all four CD4+ subsets of Type 1 diabetes patients.

This clone has only a few counts. Its antigen is undetermined. Sequenced material: naive CD4+ T cells from blood. The source of this sequence is a woman younger than 30 in good health. The V gene is TRBV18, the J gene TRBJ2-5, with D unclear. CDR3 bases: TGTGCCAGCTCACCACCGATGTTTCAGAAAGAGACCCAGTACTTC. Translated, it gives CASSPPMFQKETQYF.